What follows is one TCR beta chain and its context. This record belongs to a study of tumor-infiltrating lymphocytes in oesophageal squamous cell carcinoma. This CDR3 contains 14 residues. J was trimmed by 10 bases and V by 4 bases; bases with no gene match: 10. CDR1 is MNHEY and CDR2 is SMNVEV in the germline V gene (reference sequence). In TCRdb, the PCR reads were re-called with MiXCR into one record per CDR3 protein. The data hold 8,500 to 9,000 distinct CDR3 sequences, with around three fifths observed a single time. The sequence derives from a female donor with esophageal squamous cell carcinoma. The sample taken for sequencing was esophageal tumor tissue. The chain combines TRBV27 with TRBJ2-1; 7 nucleotides align to TRBD1. The CDR3 region is CASSSGTVTYEQFF. The CDR3 DNA is TGTGCCAGCAGTTCCGGGACAGTGACCTACGAGCAGTTCTTC.